This T cell receptor (beta chain) was sequenced during a study of blood T cell repertoires in COVID-19. CDR3 length equals 16 residues. Trimming at V came to 4 bases and at J to 3 bases, leaving 11 bases not matched to a gene. Germline values: CDR1 MNHNS, CDR2 SASEGT. The data were produced by immunoSEQ multiplex PCR, yet TCRdb's version contains in-frame clones alone and is incomplete. The sample yields over 200,000 clones, 80% to 85% seen once. The chain links TRBV6-1 to TRBJ2-7; TRBD1 agrees at 8 bases. The sample was peripheral blood. This clonotype was obtained from a human donor in a cohort sampled during active COVID-19. The CDR3 DNA reads as TGTGCCAGCAGTGGACGGTGGAGGACAGGGAGCTACGAGCAGTACTTC. Encoded protein: CASSGRWRTGSYEQYF.